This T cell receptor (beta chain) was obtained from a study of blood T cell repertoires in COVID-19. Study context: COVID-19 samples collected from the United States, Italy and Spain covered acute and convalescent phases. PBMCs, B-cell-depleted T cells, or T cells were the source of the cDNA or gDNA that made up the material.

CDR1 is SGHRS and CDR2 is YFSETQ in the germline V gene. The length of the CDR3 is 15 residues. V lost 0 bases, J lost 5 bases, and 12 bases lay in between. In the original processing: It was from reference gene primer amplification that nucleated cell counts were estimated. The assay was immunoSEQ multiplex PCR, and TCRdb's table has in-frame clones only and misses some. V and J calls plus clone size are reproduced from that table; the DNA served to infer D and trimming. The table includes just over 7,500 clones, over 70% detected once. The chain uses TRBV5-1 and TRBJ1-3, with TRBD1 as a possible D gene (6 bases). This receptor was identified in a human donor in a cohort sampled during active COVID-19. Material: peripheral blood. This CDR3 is CASSLGGGARNTIYF. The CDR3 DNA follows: TGCGCCAGCAGCTTGGGCGGGGGCGCAAGAAACACCATATATTTT.